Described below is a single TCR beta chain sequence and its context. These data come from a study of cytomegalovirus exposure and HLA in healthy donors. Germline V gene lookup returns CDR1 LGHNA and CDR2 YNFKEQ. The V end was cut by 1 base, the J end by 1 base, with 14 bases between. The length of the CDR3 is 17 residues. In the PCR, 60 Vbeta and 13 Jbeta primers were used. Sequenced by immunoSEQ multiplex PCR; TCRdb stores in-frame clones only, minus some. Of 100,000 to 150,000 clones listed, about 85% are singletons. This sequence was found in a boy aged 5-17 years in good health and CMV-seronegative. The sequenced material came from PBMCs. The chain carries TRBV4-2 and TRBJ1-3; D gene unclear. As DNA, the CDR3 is TGTGCCAGCAGCCAAGTGGGTTGGGAGACTTCTGGAAACACCATATATTTT. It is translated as CASSQVGWETSGNTIYF.